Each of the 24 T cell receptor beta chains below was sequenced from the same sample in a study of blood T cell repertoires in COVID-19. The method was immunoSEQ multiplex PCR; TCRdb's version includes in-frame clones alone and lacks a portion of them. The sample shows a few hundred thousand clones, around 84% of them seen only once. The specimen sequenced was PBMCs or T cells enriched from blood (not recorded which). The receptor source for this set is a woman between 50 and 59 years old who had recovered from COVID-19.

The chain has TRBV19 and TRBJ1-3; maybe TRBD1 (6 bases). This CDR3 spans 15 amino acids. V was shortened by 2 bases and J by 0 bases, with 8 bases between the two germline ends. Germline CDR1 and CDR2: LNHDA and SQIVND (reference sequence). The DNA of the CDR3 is TGTGCCAGTAGTATAACAGGGAGCTCTGGAAACACCATATATTTT. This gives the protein CASSITGSSGNTIYF. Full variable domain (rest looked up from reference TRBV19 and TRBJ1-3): DGGITQSPKYLFRKEGQNVTLSCEQNLNHDAMYWYRQDPGQGLRLIYYSQIVNDFQKGDIAEGYSVSREKKESFPLTVTSAQKNPTAFYLCASSITGSSGNTIYFGEGSWLTVV.

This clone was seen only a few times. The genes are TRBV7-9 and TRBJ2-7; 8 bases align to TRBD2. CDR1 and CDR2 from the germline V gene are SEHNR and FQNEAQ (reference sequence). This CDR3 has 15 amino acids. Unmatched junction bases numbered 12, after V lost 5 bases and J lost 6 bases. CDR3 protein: CASSTFGREAVEQYF. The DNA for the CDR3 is TGTGCCAGCAGCACCTTCGGGCGGGAGGCAGTCGAGCAGTACTTC. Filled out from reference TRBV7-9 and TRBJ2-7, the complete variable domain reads DTGVSQNPRHKITKRGQNVTFRCDPISEHNRLYWYRQTLGQGPEFLTYFQNEAQLEKSRLLSDRFSAERPKGSFSTLEIQRTEQGDSAMYLCASSTFGREAVEQYFGPGTRLTVT.

The CDR3 bases are TGTGCCAGCAGTGAACAGGGCGCCAAAAACATTCAGTACTTC. As protein: CASSEQGAKNIQYF. The rearrangement joins TRBV6-1 to TRBJ2-4, with a tentative D call TRBD1 (5 bases). The CDR3 has 14 residues. CDR1 and CDR2 (germline): MNHNS, SASEGT. V was clipped by 2 bases and J by 1 base, with 6 bases between them.

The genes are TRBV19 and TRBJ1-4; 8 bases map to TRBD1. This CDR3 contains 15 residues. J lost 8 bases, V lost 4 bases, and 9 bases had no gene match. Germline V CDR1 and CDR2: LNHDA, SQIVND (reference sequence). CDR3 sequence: CASSNRQGREEKLFF. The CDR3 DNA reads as TGTGCCAGTAGTAACCGACAGGGGAGAGAGGAAAAACTGTTTTTT.

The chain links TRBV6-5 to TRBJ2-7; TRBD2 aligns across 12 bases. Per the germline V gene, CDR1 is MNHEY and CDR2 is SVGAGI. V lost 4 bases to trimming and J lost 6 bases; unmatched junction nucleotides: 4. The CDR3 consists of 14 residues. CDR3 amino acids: CASSSTSGRREQYF. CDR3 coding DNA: TGTGCCAGCAGTTCAACTAGCGGGAGGCGCGAGCAGTACTTC.

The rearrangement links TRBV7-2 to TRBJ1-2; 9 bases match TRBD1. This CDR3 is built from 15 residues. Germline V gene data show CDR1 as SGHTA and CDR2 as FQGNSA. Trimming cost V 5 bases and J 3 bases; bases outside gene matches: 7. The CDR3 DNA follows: TGTGCCAGCAGCGCGGACAGGGGCTTGGACTATGGCTACACCTTC. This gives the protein CASSADRGLDYGYTF.

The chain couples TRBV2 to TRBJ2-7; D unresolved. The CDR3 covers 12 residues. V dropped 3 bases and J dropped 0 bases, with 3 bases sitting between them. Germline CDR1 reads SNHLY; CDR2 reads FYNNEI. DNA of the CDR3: TGTGCCAGCAGTGACGTCTCCTACGAGCAGTACTTC. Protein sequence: CASSDVSYEQYF.

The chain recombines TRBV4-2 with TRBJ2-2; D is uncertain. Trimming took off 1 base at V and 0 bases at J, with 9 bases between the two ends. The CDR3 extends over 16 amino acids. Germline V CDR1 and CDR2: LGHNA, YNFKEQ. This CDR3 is CASSQVVGANTGELFF. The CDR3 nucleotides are TGTGCCAGCAGCCAAGTGGTAGGAGCGAACACCGGGGAGCTGTTTTTT.

The CDR3 loop is CASSERFLLGYTF. The CDR3 coding sequence is TGTGCCAGCAGTGAGCGTTTCTTACTTGGCTACACCTTC. J is TRBJ1-2 and V is TRBV6-1; no reliable D call. The CDR3 spans 13 residues. Per the germline V gene, CDR1 is MNHNS and CDR2 is SASEGT. Trimming pared 3 bases from V and 7 bases from J, leaving 12 bases between.

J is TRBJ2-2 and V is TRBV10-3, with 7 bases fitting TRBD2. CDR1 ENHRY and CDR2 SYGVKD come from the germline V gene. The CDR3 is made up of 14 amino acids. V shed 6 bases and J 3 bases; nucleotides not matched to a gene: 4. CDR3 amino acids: CAIRREKDTGELFF. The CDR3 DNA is TGTGCCATCAGGCGGGAGAAGGACACCGGGGAGCTGTTTTTT.

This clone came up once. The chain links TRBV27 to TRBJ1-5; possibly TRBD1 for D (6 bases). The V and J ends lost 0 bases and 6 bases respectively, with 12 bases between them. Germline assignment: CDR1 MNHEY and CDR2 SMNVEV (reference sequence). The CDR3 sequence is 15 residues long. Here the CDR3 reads CASSLSYAGAQPQHF. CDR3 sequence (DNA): TGTGCCAGCAGTTTATCGTATGCAGGGGCTCAGCCCCAGCATTTT.

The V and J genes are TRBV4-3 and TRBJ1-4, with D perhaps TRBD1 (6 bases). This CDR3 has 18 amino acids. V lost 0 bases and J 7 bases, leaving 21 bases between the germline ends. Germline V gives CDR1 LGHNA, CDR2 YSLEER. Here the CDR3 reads CASSQDRSQGLAPEKLFF. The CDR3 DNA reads TGCGCCAGCAGCCAAGATCGAAGTCAGGGGTTGGCACCTGAAAAACTGTTTTTT.

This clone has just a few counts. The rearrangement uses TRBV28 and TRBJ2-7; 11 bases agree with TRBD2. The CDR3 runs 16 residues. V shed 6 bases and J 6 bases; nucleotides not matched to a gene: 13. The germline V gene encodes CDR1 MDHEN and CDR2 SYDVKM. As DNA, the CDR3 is TGTGCCAGCAGCTGGGCGACGCTAGCGGGAGGTGGCGAGCAGTACTTC. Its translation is CASSWATLAGGGEQYF. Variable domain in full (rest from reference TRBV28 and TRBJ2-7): DVKVTQSSRYLVKRTGEKVFLECVQDMDHENMFWYRQDPGLGLRLIYFSYDVKMKEKGDIPEGYSVSREKKERFSLILESASTNQTSMYLCASSWATLAGGGEQYFGPGTRLTVT.

The CDR3 DNA reads TGTGCCAGCAGTTATAGACTAGCGGGACTTGAGCAGTTCTTC. Its protein is CASSYRLAGLEQFF. This rearrangement joins TRBV2 to TRBJ2-1; 11 bases agree with TRBD2. Germline CDR1 is SNHLY and CDR2 is FYNNEI. V lost 5 bases, J lost 9 bases, and 6 bases stayed unmatched. The CDR3 has 14 amino acids.

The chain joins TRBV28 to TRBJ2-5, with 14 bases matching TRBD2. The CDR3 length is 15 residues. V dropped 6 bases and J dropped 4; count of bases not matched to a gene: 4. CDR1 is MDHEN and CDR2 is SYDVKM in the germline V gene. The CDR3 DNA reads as TGTGCCAGCAGCCAGGGACTAGCGGGAGTAGAGACCCAGTACTTC. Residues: CASSQGLAGVETQYF.

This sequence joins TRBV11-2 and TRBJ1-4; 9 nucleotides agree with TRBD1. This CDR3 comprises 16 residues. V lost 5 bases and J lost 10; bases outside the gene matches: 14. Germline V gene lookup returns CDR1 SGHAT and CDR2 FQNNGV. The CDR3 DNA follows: TGTGCCAGCAGCGCCAGACGGACAGGGGACGAGGGAAAACTGTTTTTT. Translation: CASSARRTGDEGKLFF.

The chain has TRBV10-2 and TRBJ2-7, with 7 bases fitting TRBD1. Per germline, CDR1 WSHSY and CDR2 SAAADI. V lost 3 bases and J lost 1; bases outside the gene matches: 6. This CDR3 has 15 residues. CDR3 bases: TGCGCCAGCAGTGAAACGTCGGGACAGTCCTACGAGCAGTACTTC. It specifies CASSETSGQSYEQYF.

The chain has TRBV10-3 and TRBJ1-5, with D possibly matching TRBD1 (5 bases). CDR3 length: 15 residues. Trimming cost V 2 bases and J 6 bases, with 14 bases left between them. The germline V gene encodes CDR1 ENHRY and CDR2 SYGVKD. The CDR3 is CAISERGVRVQPQHF. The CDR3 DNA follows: TGTGCCATCAGTGAGCGGGGGGTTCGTGTTCAGCCCCAGCATTTT.

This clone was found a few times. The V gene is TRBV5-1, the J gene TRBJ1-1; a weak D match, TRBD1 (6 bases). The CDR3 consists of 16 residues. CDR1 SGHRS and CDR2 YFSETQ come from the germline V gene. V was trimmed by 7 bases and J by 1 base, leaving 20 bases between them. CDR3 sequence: CASGPGGLRQNTEAFF. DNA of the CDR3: TGCGCCAGCGGTCCGGGGGGCTTACGACAGAACACTGAAGCTTTCTTT.

Here the CDR3 reads CASSLAQGAGETQYF. The CDR3, as DNA: TGTGCCAGCAGCTTGGCGCAGGGGGCAGGAGAGACCCAGTACTTC. The rearrangement uses TRBV5-4 and TRBJ2-5, with TRBD1 matching 8 bases. Germline lookup yields CDR1 SGHNT and CDR2 YYREEE (reference sequence). V shed 0 bases, J shed 4 bases, and the junction held 5 bases outside the gene matches. The CDR3 extends over 15 amino acids.

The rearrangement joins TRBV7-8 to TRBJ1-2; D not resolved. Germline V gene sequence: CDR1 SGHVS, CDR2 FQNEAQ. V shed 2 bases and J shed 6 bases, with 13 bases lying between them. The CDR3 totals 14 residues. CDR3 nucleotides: TGTGCCAGCAGCTTAACAGTTTACCTCGATGGCTACACCTTC. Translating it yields CASSLTVYLDGYTF.

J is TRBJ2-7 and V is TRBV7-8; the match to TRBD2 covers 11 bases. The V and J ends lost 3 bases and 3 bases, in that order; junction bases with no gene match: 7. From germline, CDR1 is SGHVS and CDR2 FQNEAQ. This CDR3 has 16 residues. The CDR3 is CASSLTSGNPNYEQYF. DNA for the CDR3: TGTGCCAGCAGCTTGACTAGCGGGAATCCCAACTACGAGCAGTACTTC. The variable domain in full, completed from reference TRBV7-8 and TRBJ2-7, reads GAGVSQSPRYKVAKRGQDVALRCDPISGHVSLFWYQQALGQGPEFLTYFQNEAQLDKSGLPSDRFFAERPEGSVSTLKIQRTQQEDSAVYLCASSLTSGNPNYEQYFGPGTRLTVT.

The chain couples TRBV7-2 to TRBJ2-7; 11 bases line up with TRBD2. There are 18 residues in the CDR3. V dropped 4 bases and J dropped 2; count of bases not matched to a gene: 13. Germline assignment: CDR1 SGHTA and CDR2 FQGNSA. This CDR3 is CASSSNRLAGNAPYEQYF. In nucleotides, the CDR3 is TGTGCCAGCAGCTCCAACCGACTAGCGGGAAATGCCCCCTACGAGCAGTACTTC.

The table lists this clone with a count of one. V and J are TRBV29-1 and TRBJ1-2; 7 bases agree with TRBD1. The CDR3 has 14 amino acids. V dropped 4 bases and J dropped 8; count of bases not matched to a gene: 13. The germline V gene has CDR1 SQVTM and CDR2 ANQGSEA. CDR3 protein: CSVGQGAGVAGYTF. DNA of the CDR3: TGCAGCGTTGGACAGGGAGCCGGCGTCGCGGGCTACACCTTC.